Listed here is a single T cell receptor (beta chain). Germline assignment: CDR1 ENHRY and CDR2 SYGVKD. There are 14 residues in the CDR3. V lost 6 bases and J 1 base, leaving 12 bases between the germline ends. This entry is derived from a study of long-term antiretroviral therapy in people with HIV. The run of the v3.0 immunoSEQ assay was at survey level. Using immunoSEQ multiplex PCR, the repertoire was profiled, and TCRdb retains in-frame clones only, with some absent. The sample comprises 20,000 to 25,000 clones, approximately 86% of which are singletons, and roughly 15% rests with the top ten. The chain employs TRBV10-3 and TRBJ1-1; a weak D match, TRBD1 (5 bases). The receptor comes from a man aged 45-65 years with HIV. This material consisted of unsorted PBMCs, taken 1.2 years after starting antiretroviral therapy. The CDR3 loop reads CAIRGRGGNTEAFF. The CDR3 DNA reads as TGTGCCATCAGGGGAAGGGGAGGGAACACTGAAGCTTTCTTT.